These T cell receptor beta chains were read from a single sample in a study of T-cell reconstitution after alpha-beta-depleted transplantation in children. MiXCR was run by TCRdb on the PCR reads, yielding one entry per CDR3 protein. The sample lists fewer than 400,000 distinct CDR3 sequences, just over 20% seen once, with less than 4.5% in the top ten. Sequenced material: PBMCs from the stem cell graft donor, taken from the stem cell graft. Receptor source: a human donor who donated a stem cell graft to a child with acute myeloid leukemia. Both conserved end residues are part of each CDR3. The D gene is left open where the match is weak. Not all rows give a size; the values are once, few, many and, for expanded clones, a class.

v_gene	j_gene	abundance	d_gene	CDR3aa	CDR3nt
TRBV10-3	TRBJ2-7	many	TRBD2	CAISESMRTSGSEQYF	TGTGCCATCAGTGAGTCGATGAGGACTAGCGGGAGCGAGCAGTACTTC
TRBV27	TRBJ1-6	NA	TRBD1	CASSYHRGRNSPLHF	TGTGCCAGCAGTTATCACAGGGGGCGAAATTCACCCCTCCACTTT
TRBV29-1	TRBJ1-1	few	NA	CSVARANTEAFF	TGCAGCGTTGCGCGGGCGAACACTGAAGCTTTCTTT
TRBV20-1	TRBJ2-3	NA	TRBD1	CSATTTTGLGDTQYF	TGCAGTGCTACGACTACGACAGGGCTCGGAGATACGCAGTATTTT
TRBV20-1	TRBJ2-7	NA	NA	CSARVQGGNYEQYF	TGCAGTGCTAGAGTCCAGGGGGGTAATTACGAGCAGTACTTC
TRBV11-1	TRBJ2-3	NA	TRBD2	CASSLRAGRLTSTDTQYF	TGTGCCAGCAGCTTAAGAGCGGGACGATTAACTAGCACAGATACGCAGTATTTT
TRBV12-3/TRBV12-4	TRBJ2-1	few	TRBD1	CASSLGQGGWDEQFF	TGTGCCAGCAGCCTCGGACAGGGGGGGTGGGATGAGCAGTTCTTC
TRBV7-8	TRBJ2-2	NA	NA	CASSLAGELSGELFF	TGTGCCAGCAGCTTAGCGGGAGAATTATCCGGGGAGCTGTTTTTT
TRBV20-1	TRBJ2-1	many	NA	CSARDGLADYNEQFF	TGCAGTGCTAGAGATGGGCTAGCAGATTACAATGAGCAGTTCTTC
TRBV12-3/TRBV12-4	TRBJ2-7	many	NA	CASSPRPSISYEQYF	TGTGCCAGCAGCCCCCGTCCATCTATCTCCTACGAGCAGTACTTC
TRBV5-1	TRBJ1-1	NA	TRBD1	CASSGTADTEAFF	TGCGCCAGCAGCGGGACAGCGGACACTGAAGCTTTCTTT
TRBV5-5	TRBJ2-7	many	NA	CASSFDSYEQYF	TGTGCCAGCAGTTTTGACAGCTACGAGCAGTACTTC
TRBV5-1	TRBJ2-2	few	TRBD1	CASRATGLANTGELFF	TGCGCCAGCAGGGCGACAGGGCTCGCGAACACCGGGGAGCTGTTTTTT
TRBV29-1	TRBJ2-1	NA	TRBD2	CSVEGLAGAREQFF	TGCAGCGTTGAAGGTCTAGCGGGAGCAAGGGAGCAGTTCTTC
TRBV12-3/TRBV12-4	TRBJ2-1	NA	TRBD2	CASSFSFTGGTSNEQFF	TGTGCCAGCAGTTTTTCTTTTACGGGCGGGACTAGCAATGAGCAGTTCTTC
TRBV15	TRBJ1-4	few	NA	CATSRDGVRRGTTNEKLFF	TGTGCCACCAGCAGAGATGGGGTCAGGCGGGGGACAACTAATGAAAAACTGTTTTTT
TRBV20-1	TRBJ2-7	NA	TRBD2	CSARGLAGPGEQYF	TGCAGTGCTAGAGGACTAGCGGGGCCCGGCGAGCAGTACTTC
TRBV29-1	TRBJ2-1	many	TRBD2	CSVGLLSYNEQFF	TGCAGCGTGGGACTACTCTCCTACAATGAGCAGTTCTTC
TRBV12-3/TRBV12-4	TRBJ2-3	NA	TRBD2	CASSLGGRGDTQYF	TGTGCCAGCAGTTTAGGCGGGAGAGGAGATACGCAGTATTTT
TRBV4-3	TRBJ2-2	NA	NA	CASSQIANTGELFF	TGCGCCAGCAGCCAAATCGCGAACACCGGGGAGCTGTTTTTT
TRBV6-1	TRBJ2-1	few	TRBD2	CASRDTTSGRPNEQFF	TGTGCCAGCAGGGACACGACTAGCGGGAGACCCAATGAGCAGTTCTTC
TRBV4-1	TRBJ1-4	NA	NA	CASSQGVGGLANEKLFF	TGCGCCAGCAGCCAAGGGGTCGGGGGCTTGGCTAATGAAAAACTGTTTTTT
TRBV25-1	TRBJ2-3	many	NA	CASSERGTDLSTDTQYF	TGTGCCAGCAGTGAAAGGGGGACCGATCTTTCCACAGATACGCAGTATTTT
TRBV20-1	TRBJ1-1	few	NA	CSARDFAGKSEAFF	TGCAGTGCTAGAGATTTTGCGGGTAAATCGGAAGCTTTCTTT
TRBV5-1	TRBJ2-7	once	TRBD1	CASSKGQGDEQYF	TGCGCCAGCAGCAAGGGACAGGGTGACGAGCAGTACTTC
TRBV27	TRBJ2-7	many	TRBD2	CASSLGGTSYYEQYF	TGTGCCAGCAGTCTGGGGGGGACTAGTTACTACGAGCAGTACTTC
TRBV28	TRBJ2-2	NA	TRBD2	CASSWTSGIVGELFF	TGTGCCAGCAGTTGGACTAGCGGGATTGTCGGGGAGCTGTTTTTT
TRBV20-1	TRBJ2-1	NA	NA	CSATSGFEGKNEQFF	TGCAGTGCTACCTCAGGGTTTGAGGGGAAAAATGAGCAGTTCTTC
TRBV30	TRBJ2-5	once	NA	CAWRGGVKTQYF	TGTGCCTGGAGGGGGGGTGTCAAGACCCAGTACTTC
TRBV29-1	TRBJ2-7	few	NA	CSVLPGGGGSYEQYF	TGCAGCGTTCTCCCCGGAGGGGGTGGCTCCTACGAGCAGTACTTC
TRBV5-1	TRBJ2-7	few	TRBD2	CASSLGTSGRVSYEQYF	TGCGCCAGCAGCTTGGGGACTAGCGGGAGGGTTTCCTACGAGCAGTACTTC
TRBV28	TRBJ2-7	many	TRBD1	CASRGTVAYEQYF	TGTGCCAGCAGGGGGACAGTCGCATACGAGCAGTACTTC
TRBV27	TRBJ2-5	many	NA	CASSLSWRSQETQYF	TGTGCCAGCAGTTTATCGTGGCGGAGTCAAGAGACCCAGTACTTC
TRBV7-7	TRBJ2-5	NA	TRBD2	CASSLVLGGRETQYF	TGTGCCAGCAGCTTAGTTCTCGGCGGGAGGGAGACCCAGTACTTC
TRBV20-1	TRBJ2-1	few	TRBD2	CSAAPGLAGVSQFF	TGCAGTGCTGCCCCGGGACTAGCGGGAGTTTCGCAGTTCTTC
TRBV12-3/TRBV12-4	TRBJ2-1	few	TRBD2	CASSFWTSGLSSYNEQFF	TGTGCCAGCAGTTTTTGGACTAGCGGTTTGAGCTCCTACAATGAGCAGTTCTTC
TRBV20-1	TRBJ2-5	few	TRBD2	CSARRAGFRETQYF	TGCAGTGCTAGGAGAGCGGGGTTTCGGGAGACCCAGTACTTC
TRBV20-1	TRBJ2-7	many	NA	CSARSSLTYEQYF	TGCAGTGCTAGGTCCTCTCTAACCTACGAGCAGTACTTC
TRBV7-2	TRBJ2-3	few	NA	CASSLEGLPGDTQYF	TGTGCCAGCAGCTTAGAGGGCCTCCCCGGAGATACGCAGTATTTT
TRBV12-3/TRBV12-4	TRBJ2-1	few	TRBD1	CASTTDEGGTTTYNEQFF	TGTGCCAGCACAACCGATGAAGGGGGCACGACCACCTACAATGAGCAGTTCTTC
TRBV29-1	TRBJ1-3	many	NA	CSVEGPGNTIYF	TGCAGCGTTGAAGGTCCCGGAAACACCATATATTTT
TRBV29-1	TRBJ1-1	NA	NA	CSVEGVISTEAFF	TGCAGCGTTGAGGGGGTGATTAGCACTGAAGCTTTCTTT
TRBV25-1	TRBJ2-2	NA	TRBD2	CASSAAGYTGELFF	TGTGCCAGCAGTGCAGCGGGATACACCGGGGAGCTGTTTTTT
TRBV29-1	TRBJ2-3	many	NA	CSVALGDTQYF	TGCAGCGTTGCGCTAGGAGATACGCAGTATTTT
TRBV11-2	TRBJ2-3	NA	NA	CASSSGATDTQYF	TGTGCCAGCAGCTCAGGGGCCACAGATACGCAGTATTTT
TRBV7-2	TRBJ2-1	few	TRBD1	CASSPLGQGKGYNEQFF	TGTGCCAGCAGCCCACTCGGACAGGGGAAAGGATACAATGAGCAGTTCTTC
TRBV30	TRBJ1-4	NA	NA	CAWGRSNEKLFF	TGTGCCTGGGGACGATCTAATGAAAAACTGTTTTTT
TRBV12-3/TRBV12-4	TRBJ2-2	few	NA	CASSLSGVAGELFF	TGTGCCAGCAGTTTATCGGGAGTCGCCGGGGAGCTGTTTTTT
TRBV12-3/TRBV12-4	TRBJ2-2	NA	NA	CASSLVPRDTGELFF	TGTGCCAGCAGTTTAGTCCCCCGTGACACCGGGGAGCTGTTTTTT
TRBV20-1	TRBJ2-1	few	TRBD2	CSAVGLAGISYNEQFF	TGCAGTGCTGTGGGACTAGCGGGAATCTCCTACAATGAGCAGTTCTTC
TRBV5-1	TRBJ1-1	once	NA	CASSPGDSMNTEAFF	TGCGCCAGCAGCCCGGGGGACTCCATGAACACTGAAGCTTTCTTT
TRBV28	TRBJ2-7	NA	NA	CASKGPQPYEQYF	TGTGCCAGCAAGGGACCGCAACCCTACGAGCAGTACTTC
TRBV5-1	TRBJ1-5	few	NA	CASSPEEGWRNQPQHF	TGCGCCAGCAGCCCGGAAGAGGGTTGGCGCAATCAGCCCCAGCATTTT
TRBV5-1	TRBJ2-7	few	TRBD2	CASRQAGVYEQYF	TGCGCCAGCAGGCAAGCGGGAGTATACGAGCAGTACTTC
TRBV20-1	TRBJ2-1	many	NA	CSARDPGSVNEQFF	TGCAGTGCTAGAGATCCCGGGAGTGTCAATGAGCAGTTCTTC
TRBV7-2	TRBJ1-5	NA	TRBD1	CASSYRTGGDKPQHF	TGTGCCAGCAGCTATAGGACAGGGGGTGATAAGCCCCAGCATTTT
TRBV12-3/TRBV12-4	TRBJ2-1	NA	TRBD2	CSSSSSGSSYNEQFF	TGTTCCAGCAGTTCTAGCGGGAGCTCCTACAATGAGCAGTTCTTC